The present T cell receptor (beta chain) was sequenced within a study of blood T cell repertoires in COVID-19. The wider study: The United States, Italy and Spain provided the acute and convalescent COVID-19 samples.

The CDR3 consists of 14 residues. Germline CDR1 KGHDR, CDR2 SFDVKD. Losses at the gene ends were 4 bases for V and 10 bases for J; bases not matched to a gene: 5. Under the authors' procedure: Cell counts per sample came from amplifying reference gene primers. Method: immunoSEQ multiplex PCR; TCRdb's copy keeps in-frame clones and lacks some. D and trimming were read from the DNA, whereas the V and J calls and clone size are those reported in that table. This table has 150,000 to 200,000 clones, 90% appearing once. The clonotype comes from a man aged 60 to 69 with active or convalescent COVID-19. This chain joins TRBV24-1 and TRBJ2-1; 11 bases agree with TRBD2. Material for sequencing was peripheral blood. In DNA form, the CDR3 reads TGTGCCACCAGTGAGTCTAGCGGGAGGAAGGAGCAGTTCTTC. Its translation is CATSESSGRKEQFF.